This T cell receptor (beta chain) was captured in a study of T cell repertoires in cytomegalovirus infection. Study in general: Public TCR beta signatures provided an indication of both CMV infection and a matching HLA type.

On this clonotype itself: Its antigen is currently unknown.

The study, taken as a whole, reports: HLA-C-restricted, CMV-specific TCR beta clonotypes were dominant ex vivo. Summed frequency of shared TCR beta families picked out CMV carriers who also had the relevant HLA.

TCRdb re-analysed the reads in MiXCR, keeping a single row per CDR3 protein. Of 57,000 or so distinct CDR3 sequences in the sample, around 33% are singletons; the top ten hold 70%. The sample taken for sequencing was PBMCs, sequenced either directly or after in vitro stimulation (not recorded which). The clonotype comes from a human donor in good health (CMV status not recorded). Some clones in this sample may be carry-over from other donors' samples.

Here the CDR3 reads CASSLARSREQYF. CDR3 sequence (DNA): TGTGCCAGCAGCTTAGCCCGTAGTAGGGAGCAGTACTTC. The chain is built from TRBV11-2 and TRBJ2-7, with D uncertain. The CDR3 has 13 residues. Germline CDR1 SGHAT, CDR2 FQNNGV. Deletions cut 1 base from V and 7 bases from J, with 11 bases between.